The source of this TCR beta chain is a study of technical replicates of blood from several donors. Only in-frame clones appear in the TCRdb table, and some are missing; sequencing was by immunoSEQ multiplex PCR. The sample lists approximately 80,000 clones; 89% were seen once. The germline V gene encodes CDR1 SNHLY and CDR2 FYNNEI. Trimming left V 7 bases short and J 2 bases short, with 14 bases between. This CDR3 spans 14 amino acids. The V and J genes are TRBV2 and TRBJ1-1; TRBD1 might be the D (6 bases). The sample was T cells isolated from PBMCs. The source is a human donor in good health. This CDR3 reads CASKREQGNTEAFF. The CDR3, as DNA: TGTGCCAGCAAGAGAGAACAGGGTAACACTGAAGCTTTCTTT.